The source of this T cell receptor (beta chain) is a study of shared clonotypes between healthy human individuals. Study-level points and caveats: Larger richness was generally estimated for naive than memory subsets.

To note about this clone: Its antigen is unidentified.

Study donors comprised healthy, HIV-negative adults devoid of recent acute infection or vaccination. Within Nashville, Tennessee resided all donors, each a Caucasian adult. Clones were sequenced by immunoSEQ multiplex PCR, and TCRdb holds only the in-frame ones, with some missing. The sample shows over a million clones, about 84% of them seen only once. The germline V gene has CDR1 SNHLY and CDR2 FYNNEI. V dropped 7 bases and J dropped 3 bases, with 12 bases sitting between them. This CDR3 is 13 amino acids long. The sequenced sample consisted of memory CD4+ T cells from PBMCs. Subset noted: CD45RA-negative fraction. This sequence was found in a man between 18 and 35 years old in good health. Some clones in this sample may be carry-over from other donors' samples. The V gene is TRBV2, the J gene TRBJ1-1; maybe TRBD1 (5 bases). CDR3 region: CASIWGEDTEAFF. Here the CDR3 DNA reads TGTGCCAGCATCTGGGGCGAGGACACTGAAGCTTTCTTT.